The 9 T cell receptor beta chains given below trace back to one sample, sequenced in a study of memory CD4+ T cells and cytomegalovirus serostatus. Some clones are missing from TCRdb's copy, which holds only in-frame ones; the method was immunoSEQ multiplex PCR. The table records tens of thousands of clones, about 80% of them present only once. The sort gate was single viable CD3+CD4+CD8-CD45RO+ cells for memory CD4+ T cells. The sample taken for sequencing was memory CD4+ T cells from blood. The receptors stem from an adult in good health and CMV-seropositive.

V usage is TRBV19 and J usage is TRBJ2-2; D tentatively reads TRBD1 or TRBD2 (6 bases each). V was trimmed by 2 bases and J by 3 bases, leaving 16 bases between them. There are 17 residues in the CDR3. Germline loops: CDR1 LNHDA, CDR2 SQIVND (reference sequence). In DNA form, the CDR3 reads TGTGCCAGTAGTATAAGGGGGGCAGGGACGGACACCGGGGAGCTGTTTTTT. It codes for CASSIRGAGTDTGELFF.

The J gene is TRBJ1-1, the V gene TRBV4-3, with no clear D. The ends were cut back, 0 bases at V and 6 bases at J, with 8 bases in the middle. The CDR3 is 13 amino acids. Germline values: CDR1 LGHNA, CDR2 YSLEER. The CDR3: CASSQEWGAEAFF. CDR3 DNA: TGCGCCAGCAGCCAAGAATGGGGTGCTGAAGCTTTCTTT.

This clone was seen a handful of times. The chain uses TRBV29-1 and TRBJ2-7; D unclear. Germline CDR1 is SQVTM and CDR2 is ANQGSEA. The CDR3 loop spans 13 amino acids. The ends were cut back, 3 bases at V and 6 bases at J, with 15 bases in the middle. The CDR3, as DNA: TGCAGCGTTGAGGTCGGCCGGCTCGGCGAGCAGTACTTC. It codes for CSVEVGRLGEQYF.

The chain employs TRBV19 and TRBJ2-7; 12 nucleotides line up with TRBD1. Germline CDR1 and CDR2: LNHDA and SQIVND (reference sequence). Losses at the gene ends were 7 bases for V and 5 bases for J; bases not matched to a gene: 12. This CDR3 has 16 amino acids. The CDR3 here is CASTPRGGTGGDEQYF. The CDR3 nucleotides are TGTGCCAGTACCCCCAGGGGGGGGACAGGGGGCGACGAGCAGTACTTC.

The DNA of the CDR3 is TGTGCCAGCAGCCAAGATTCATTGGGCATGGCGAACTATGGCTACACCTTC. Its protein is CASSQDSLGMANYGYTF. The chain joins TRBV4-2 to TRBJ1-2, with no clear D. This CDR3 has 17 amino acids. Trimming removed 0 bases from V and 2 bases from J, with 16 bases in between. In germline, CDR1 is LGHNA, CDR2 YNFKEQ.

The CDR3 DNA reads as TGTGCCAGCAGTTATTCCCAACTAGGGACCTACGAGCAGTACTTC. Protein: CASSYSQLGTYEQYF. This chain uses TRBV6-5 with TRBJ2-7; the D gene is possibly TRBD2 (5 bases). The length of the CDR3 is 15 residues. Per the germline V gene, CDR1 is MNHEY and CDR2 is SVGAGI. The V end lost 3 bases, the J end lost 2 bases, and 14 bases lay between the germline ends.

This rearrangement joins TRBV6-5 to TRBJ1-2; no clear D. The CDR3 has 13 residues. From germline, CDR1 is MNHEY and CDR2 SVGAGI. With 8 bases removed from V and 4 bases from J, the gap between germline ends came to 14 bases. The CDR3 sequence: CASRRFPIYGYTF. CDR3 DNA: TGTGCCAGCCGGCGTTTTCCGATCTATGGCTACACCTTC.

J is TRBJ1-1 and V is TRBV19; possibly TRBD1 for D (6 bases). V lost 1 base and J lost 3, with 12 bases in between. This CDR3 spans 15 amino acids. Germline assignment: CDR1 LNHDA and CDR2 SQIVND (reference sequence). The CDR3: CASSIGGAYYTEAFF. CDR3 nucleotide sequence: TGTGCCAGTAGTATAGGGGGGGCGTATTACACTGAAGCTTTCTTT. Complete variable domain (other parts from reference TRBV19 and TRBJ1-1): DGGITQSPKYLFRKEGQNVTLSCEQNLNHDAMYWYRQDPGQGLRLIYYSQIVNDFQKGDIAEGYSVSREKKESFPLTVTSAQKNPTAFYLCASSIGGAYYTEAFFGQGTRLTVV.

The rearrangement links TRBV7-6 to TRBJ1-5, with D hard to call. CDR3 length: 13 amino acids. From germline, CDR1 is SGHVS and CDR2 FNYEAQ. V lost 4 bases and J lost 3, with 7 bases in between. The CDR3 DNA is TGTGCCAGCAGCTACGACGACAATCAGCCCCAGCATTTT. The encoded protein is CASSYDDNQPQHF.